The following is a T cell receptor (beta chain) sequence with its context. What it binds is unknown. This sample was taken from a study of beta chain features in type 1 diabetes. V shed 3 bases, J shed 1 base, and the junction held 4 bases outside the gene matches. The length of the CDR3 is 15 residues. The germline V gene encodes CDR1 LNHDA and CDR2 SQIVND (reference sequence). Points from the study as a whole: Type 1 diabetes patients had VDJ junctions that carried fewer insertions and more deletions. Shortening of TCRB CDR3s, moderate but significant, appeared in all four CD4+ subsets of Type 1 diabetes patients. cDNA sequencing could over-represent cells with high TCR expression.

Each donor gave one heparinised blood draw averaging around 120 mL. Sequenced material consisted of expressed TCRB transcripts (all of the isolated RNA was reverse transcribed). An average of approximately 3.4 million reads was obtained for naive, central memory and regulatory T cell samples. The protocol was immunoSEQ multiplex PCR, while the TCRdb copy is restricted to in-frame clones and leaves out a portion. The sample carries about 160,000 clones, approximately 8.1% recorded once. The specimen was central memory CD4+ T cells from blood. The TCR comes from a woman in her forties with type 1 diabetes. The rearrangement joins TRBV19 to TRBJ2-7; TRBD2 agrees at 9 bases. The DNA for the CDR3 is TGTGCCAGTAGTATGTCTAGCGGGGCTTCCTACGAGCAGTACTTC. Residues: CASSMSSGASYEQYF.